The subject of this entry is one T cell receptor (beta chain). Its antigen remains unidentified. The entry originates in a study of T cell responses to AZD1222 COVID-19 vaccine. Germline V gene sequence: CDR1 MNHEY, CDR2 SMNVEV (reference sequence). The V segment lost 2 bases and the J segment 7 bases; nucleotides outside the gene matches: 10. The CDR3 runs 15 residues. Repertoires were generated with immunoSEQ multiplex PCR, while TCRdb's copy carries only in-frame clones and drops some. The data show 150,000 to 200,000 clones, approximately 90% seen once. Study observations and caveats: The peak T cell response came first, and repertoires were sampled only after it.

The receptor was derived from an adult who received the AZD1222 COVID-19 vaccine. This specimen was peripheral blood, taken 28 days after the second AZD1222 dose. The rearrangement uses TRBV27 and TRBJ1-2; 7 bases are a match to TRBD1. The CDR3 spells CASSLDRASRFGYTF. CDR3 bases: TGTGCCAGCAGTTTAGACAGGGCCTCCCGTTTTGGCTACACCTTC.